This T cell receptor beta chain is from a study of blood T cell repertoires in COVID-19. About the research overall: T cells, B-cell-depleted T cells, or PBMCs supplied cDNA or gDNA.

Clones were read by immunoSEQ multiplex PCR, and TCRdb kept only the in-frame ones, dropping some. The sample has about 130,000 clones, about 80% seen once. Germline CDR1 is GTSNPN and CDR2 is SVGIG (reference sequence). The germline V and J ends were trimmed by 4 bases and 1 base, with 10 bases remaining between them. The CDR3 is 14 amino acids. The chain is built from TRBV30 and TRBJ2-2; possibly TRBD1 for D (6 bases). This receptor was taken from an elderly woman with acute or convalescent COVID-19. The sample was peripheral blood. Here the CDR3 reads CAWITGMNTGELFF. The CDR3 region has the DNA TGTGCCTGGATTACAGGGATGAACACCGGGGAGCTGTTTTTT.